The T cell receptor beta chain described here comes from a study of early T cells in non-severe SARS-CoV-2 infection. The germline V gene has CDR1 SGHVS and CDR2 FQNEAQ. The CDR3 consists of 11 residues. Trimming stripped 5 bases from V and 6 bases from J, with 8 bases between. MiXCR, run by TCRdb on the 5' RACE reads, gives a single entry per CDR3 protein. The sample carries 55,000 to 85,000 distinct CDR3 sequences, around 15% recorded once. In this sample, this clonotype turned up a few times. This TCR came from an adult who was a healthcare worker with PCR-confirmed SARS-CoV-2 infection or an uninfected control (not recorded which). The chain has TRBV7-8 and TRBJ2-7; D is ambiguous. Sequences were obtained from whole blood. CDR3 nucleotides: TGTGCCAGCAGCCCTACCTTCGAGCAGTACTTC. Encoded protein: CASSPTFEQYF.